This T cell receptor (beta chain) emerged from a study of cytotoxic CD8 clonotypes in ibrutinib-treated CLL (TCRdb year 2021). Concerning the study at large: The cohort was composed of 10 to 11 relapsed/refractory and about 15 treatment-naive patients; IGHV unmutated status was identified in about 17 patients. The response samples were drawn at a median of 12 months into treatment, with a range of about 6 to 36 months. Every sample from remission and from progressive disease was obtained while the patients were still on ibrutinib. Longitudinal samples were obtainable from about 30% of the roughly 90 participants in the trial. Responses were partial in 24 patients and complete in 2; after median approximately 69 months follow-up, about 14 stayed in remission and 12 progressed. On average, each sample yielded 255,043 productive templates and about 94,000 productive rearrangements. Cryopreserved peripheral blood mononuclear cells were obtained before treatment, at response, and at either sustained remission or disease progression. Findings and caveats that apply to the study as a whole: Baseline clonality exceeded that of age-matched healthy donors and correlated strongly with circulating CD8+ T-cell counts. Lymph node repertoires were not examined, and the timing of sampling was not matched between patients in sustained remission and those whose disease progressed. At ibrutinib response clonality went up, during sustained remission it held steady, and at progression it dropped back toward baseline. Public clonotypes were found to be uncommon and were observed to contract or remain stable during treatment; the increase in clonality was shown to reflect expansion of private clonotypes at ibrutinib response.

Details on this clone: Its binding antigen is unknown. Base quality data are lacking; no much larger clone is found one base away.

A MiSeq instrument was used for deep resolution sequencing, which targeted depths ranging from 1 in 1 million up to 1 in 200,000 T cells, with coverage averaging 10x for each clonotype. The immunoSEQ hsTCRB Kit was used to generate TCR beta libraries. In the original analysis: ImmunoSEQ Data Assistant and ImmunoSEQ Analyzer were used for data analysis, and V, D and J genes were assigned according to IMGT definitions. Clonality, which ranges from 0 to 1, was calculated by subtracting the normalized Shannon entropy of productive rearrangement frequencies from one. Public clonotype analysis was restricted to overrepresented clonotypes comprising at least 0.05% of each patient's repertoire. Some 13 age-matched healthy donor repertoires from immuneACCESS served as clonality controls. TCRdb took over this immuneACCESS table, retaining in-frame rearrangements with V and J assigned. Such tables are incomplete; in checked studies, under half of the missing clones stem from an unresolved V gene, and the remainder is unexplained. V and J calls and clone size are those listed in that table; D and trimming were worked out from the DNA. The sample table lists roughly 330,000 clones, roughly 67% of them with a count of one. Around 6.6% of the sample lies in the top ten.

Cut back by 8 bases and 1 base, the V and J ends lie 11 bases apart. CDR1 and CDR2 (MDHEN, SYDVKM) derive from the germline V gene. The CDR3 goes from the cysteine to the phenylalanine over 13 residues. CDR3 DNA is the only sequence kept; it has 39 bases, read in frame from the first base. For TCR beta library preparation, roughly 2 micrograms of genomic DNA were extracted from the cryopreserved PBMCs. Longitudinal blood samples from CLL patients on ibrutinib monotherapy were analyzed using high-throughput TCR beta sequencing. The patients took part in an open-label, single-center phase 2 trial of ibrutinib monotherapy.

The sequence is built from TRBV28 and TRBJ1-2; there is no confident call for the D gene. Source: PBMCs, taken after 36 months of ibrutinib treatment. The clonotype was recovered from a human donor with chronic lymphocytic leukemia. The nucleotides read TGTGCCAGCGTAGTTGGTCTTAACTATGGCTACACCTTC. This gives the protein CASVVGLNYGYTF.